These 32 T cell receptor beta chains came from one sample sequenced in a study of T cell responses to AZD1222 COVID-19 vaccine. TCRdb's table, derived via immunoSEQ multiplex PCR, lists solely in-frame clones and lacks some. The data contain tens of thousands of clones, around 90% of them singletons. The sequencing used peripheral blood, collected on day 0 of AZD1222 vaccination. All receptors derive from an adult in good health.

This chain connects TRBV7-2 to TRBJ1-1; D call uncertain. Deletions cut 3 bases from V and 1 base from J, with 9 bases between. CDR1 and CDR2 (germline): SGHTA, FQGNSA. CDR3 length: 14 amino acids. CDR3 coding DNA: TGTGCCAGCAGCTTGTTTGTGGGGAACACTGAAGCTTTCTTT. It is translated as CASSLFVGNTEAFF.

The chain uses TRBV11-3 and TRBJ2-3; D is unclear. The V end lost 0 bases, the J end lost 6 bases, and 10 bases lay between the germline ends. This CDR3 is built from 14 residues. The germline CDR1 and CDR2 sequences are SGHNT and YENEEA. The CDR3 protein is CASSLEGPQDTQYF. As DNA, the CDR3 is TGTGCCAGCAGCTTAGAGGGCCCCCAGGATACGCAGTATTTT. The full variable domain, rest sourced from reference TRBV11-3 and TRBJ2-3, is EAGVVQSPRYKIIEKKQPVAFWCNPISGHNTLYWYLQNLGQGPELLIRYENEEAVDDSQLPKDRFSAERLKGVDSTLKIQPAELGDSAVYLCASSLEGPQDTQYFGPGTRLTVL.

The CDR3 loop reads CASSLGDRAVSTIYF. In DNA form, the CDR3 reads TGTGCCAGCAGCTTAGGGGACAGAGCTGTTAGCACCATATATTTT. V is TRBV7-9 and J is TRBJ1-3, with TRBD1 identical over 7 bases. The V gene end was trimmed by 1 base and the J gene end by 9 bases; junction bases not matched to a gene: 9. The CDR3 is 15 amino acids. The germline V gene has CDR1 SEHNR and CDR2 FQNEAQ (reference sequence).

This clone was observed a few times. This chain's CDR3 is CASSLDQGDNEQFF. CDR3 coding DNA: TGTGCCAGCAGCTTAGATCAGGGAGACAATGAGCAGTTCTTC. The chain combines TRBV11-3 with TRBJ2-1; D is possibly TRBD1 or TRBD2 (5 bases each). Germline assignment: CDR1 SGHNT and CDR2 YENEEA. The CDR3 spans 14 residues. Trimming removed 0 bases at V and 5 bases at J, with 8 bases between. Looking up the rest from reference TRBV11-3 and TRBJ2-1 gives the full variable domain: EAGVVQSPRYKIIEKKQPVAFWCNPISGHNTLYWYLQNLGQGPELLIRYENEEAVDDSQLPKDRFSAERLKGVDSTLKIQPAELGDSAVYLCASSLDQGDNEQFFGPGTRLTVL.

The rearrangement links TRBV27 to TRBJ2-1, with 10 bases aligning to TRBD2. The CDR3 covers 15 residues. The J segment lost 6 bases and the V segment lost 8 bases, leaving 10 bases of the junction unmatched. The germline CDR1 and CDR2 sequences are MNHEY and SMNVEV (reference sequence). CDR3: CASRYSGGRLNEQFF. The CDR3 DNA follows: TGTGCCAGCCGCTATAGCGGGGGGCGCCTCAATGAGCAGTTCTTC.

The genes are TRBV11-3 and TRBJ1-6, with a weak D call TRBD1 (6 bases). The V end was cut by 4 bases, the J end by 1 base, with 23 bases between. Germline CDR1 is SGHNT and CDR2 is YENEEA. The CDR3 is 20 residues long. CDR3: CASSSDSLEWRGSYNSPLHF. Written as DNA, the CDR3 is TGTGCCAGCAGCTCGGACAGCCTTGAATGGCGCGGTTCCTATAATTCACCCCTCCACTTT.

This clone has a single count. The J gene is TRBJ1-4, the V gene TRBV6-2 or TRBV6-3, with D possibly matching TRBD1 (5 bases). The CDR3 contains 16 residues. V gave up 6 bases and J gave up 5 bases, with 19 bases separating them. CDR1 is MNHEY and CDR2 is SVGEGT in the germline V gene. CDR3 sequence reads: CASSHSGKGRNEKLFF. CDR3 sequence (DNA): TGTGCCAGCAGCCATTCCGGGAAGGGACGGAATGAAAAACTGTTTTTT.

In DNA, the CDR3 is TGTGCCAGCAGATCGAGGGGGCGGCCCTACGAGCAGTACTTC. Amino acid sequence: CASRSRGRPYEQYF. The rearrangement links TRBV3-1 (or the pseudogene TRBV3-2) to TRBJ2-7, with 7 bases fitting TRBD1. The V gene's germline CDR1 is LGHDT and CDR2 YNNKEL (reference sequence). Germline trimming cut 6 bases from V and 2 bases from J; bases unmatched to any gene: 7. CDR3 length: 14 amino acids.

The chain couples TRBV7-9 to TRBJ1-2; unclear D gene. The V gene's germline CDR1 is SEHNR and CDR2 FQNEAQ (reference sequence). V shed 1 base and J shed 1 base, with 7 bases lying between them. This CDR3 has 14 residues. The CDR3 nucleotides read TGTGCCAGCAGCTTAGTGAGCGTTAACTATGGCTACACCTTC. The encoded protein is CASSLVSVNYGYTF.

V usage is TRBV7-9 and J usage is TRBJ1-6, with D perhaps TRBD1 (5 bases). Germline V lookup: CDR1 SEHNR, CDR2 FQNEAQ (reference sequence). Deletions cut 8 bases from V and 8 bases from J, with 10 bases between. The CDR3 extends over 12 amino acids. This CDR3 reads CASRRDDSPLHF. The CDR3 DNA follows: TGTGCCAGCCGGCGGGACGATTCACCCCTCCACTTT. The variable domain in full, completed from reference TRBV7-9 and TRBJ1-6, reads DTGVSQNPRHKITKRGQNVTFRCDPISEHNRLYWYRQTLGQGPEFLTYFQNEAQLEKSRLLSDRFSAERPKGSFSTLEIQRTEQGDSAMYLCASRRDDSPLHFGNGTRLTVT.

The J gene is TRBJ1-6, the V gene TRBV4-2; 8 bases line up with TRBD1. Looked up from germline, CDR1 is LGHNA and CDR2 is YNFKEQ. V was clipped by 4 bases and J by 4 bases; unmatched bases: 6. The CDR3 has 16 residues. CDR3 sequence (DNA): TGTGCCAGCAGCCCGACAGGGGATCTTTATAATTCACCCCTCCACTTT. The encoded protein is CASSPTGDLYNSPLHF.

The rearrangement uses TRBV6-1 and TRBJ1-2, with D uncertain. Germline CDR1 reads MNHNS; CDR2 reads SASEGT. Between the trimmed V and J ends, which lost 1 base and 2 bases, there was a span of 8 bases. The CDR3 is 14 residues long. DNA for the CDR3: TGTGCCAGCAGTGAAGGTAGACCAAACTATGGCTACACCTTC. It translates to CASSEGRPNYGYTF.

The rearrangement uses TRBV2 and TRBJ1-4, with D possibly matching TRBD1 (6 bases). CDR3 length equals 14 residues. V lost 7 bases, J lost 7 bases, and 16 bases lay in between. The germline CDR1 and CDR2 sequences are SNHLY and FYNNEI. Here the CDR3 reads CASTGRRGGEKLFF. The CDR3 region has the DNA TGTGCCAGCACGGGCCGCAGGGGAGGTGAAAAACTGTTTTTT.

CDR3 residues: CASSPKADLRETQYF. The CDR3, as DNA: TGTGCCAGCAGCCCTAAGGCAGATCTCAGGGAGACCCAGTACTTC. The gene calls are TRBV7-2 and TRBJ2-5, with D unclear. CDR1 SGHTA and CDR2 FQGNSA come from the germline V gene. The ends were cut back, 5 bases at V and 5 bases at J, with 18 bases in the middle. This CDR3 has 15 residues.

The chain employs TRBV19 and TRBJ1-5; D perhaps matches TRBD1 (5 bases). From germline, CDR1 is LNHDA and CDR2 SQIVND (reference sequence). The V gene lost 3 bases and the J gene lost 2 bases, with 14 bases spanning the gap. The CDR3 is 16 amino acids. This chain's CDR3 is CASSILAGSRNQPQHF. The CDR3 DNA sequence: TGTGCCAGTAGTATCTTGGCAGGGAGCCGCAATCAGCCCCAGCATTTT.

The CDR3 bases are TGTGCCAGCAGTGTATCGTGGAGGGAAGAGCCCATTTCACCCCTCCACTTT. Its translation is CASSVSWREEPISPLHF. The chain links TRBV6-4 to TRBJ1-6, with D unresolved. Trimming stripped 4 bases from V and 9 bases from J, with 22 bases between. The CDR3 sequence is 17 residues long. Germline V gives CDR1 MRHNA, CDR2 SNTAGT.

The genes are TRBV7-6 and TRBJ1-1, with D maybe TRBD1 (6 bases). The germline V and J ends were trimmed by 5 bases and 1 base, with 8 bases remaining between them. Germline CDR1 SGHVS, CDR2 FNYEAQ. The CDR3 extends over 13 amino acids. The CDR3 DNA reads as TGTGCCAGCAGCCAGGACAGGAACACTGAAGCTTTCTTT. This sequence encodes CASSQDRNTEAFF.

V usage is TRBV2 and J usage is TRBJ2-5; D ambiguous. Germline V CDR1 and CDR2: SNHLY, FYNNEI. The CDR3 length is 14 residues. V was shortened by 2 bases and J by 3 bases, with 10 bases between the two germline ends. CDR3 in amino acids: CASSESNTKETQYF. The CDR3 DNA follows: TGTGCCAGCAGTGAAAGTAACACCAAAGAGACCCAGTACTTC.

The chain employs TRBV19 and TRBJ2-7; the D gene is possibly TRBD2 (7 bases). There are 13 residues in the CDR3. Germline-derived CDR1 and CDR2 are LNHDA and SQIVND (reference sequence). V was cut by 11 bases and J by 5 bases, with 19 bases left in between. Here the CDR3 reads CASSRSGGDEQYF. The DNA for the CDR3 is TGTGCCTCCTCTCGGTCGGGGGGCGACGAGCAGTACTTC.

J is TRBJ2-2 and V is TRBV7-9; possibly TRBD1 for D (6 bases). This CDR3 has 15 residues. Germline CDR1 SEHNR, CDR2 FQNEAQ (reference sequence). The V end lost 6 bases, the J end lost 6 bases, and 17 bases lay between the germline ends. CDR3 amino acids: CASSRQVISAGELFF. The DNA for the CDR3 is TGTGCCAGCAGTCGACAGGTGATTTCGGCCGGGGAGCTGTTTTTT. Based on the CDR3 plus reference TRBV7-9 and TRBJ2-2, the full variable domain is DTGVSQNPRHKITKRGQNVTFRCDPISEHNRLYWYRQTLGQGPEFLTYFQNEAQLEKSRLLSDRFSAERPKGSFSTLEIQRTEQGDSAMYLCASSRQVISAGELFFGEGSRLTVL.

The chain joins TRBV9 to TRBJ2-5; D is unclear. The CDR3 contains 8 residues. Germline loops: CDR1 SGDLS, CDR2 YYNGEE. CDR3 coding DNA: TGTGCACGGGAGACCCAGTACTTC. This sequence encodes CARETQYF.

As DNA, the CDR3 is TGTGCCAGCAGTGAGTTCTCGAGTTTGAACACTGAAGCTTTCTTT. This sequence encodes CASSEFSSLNTEAFF. V usage is TRBV6-1 and J usage is TRBJ1-1, with no clear D. The CDR3 runs to 15 residues. Germline V CDR1 and CDR2: MNHNS, SASEGT. Deletions cut 3 bases from V and 0 bases from J, with 11 bases between.

The chain recombines TRBV24-1 with TRBJ1-1; 12 bases are shared with TRBD1. The CDR3 has 15 amino acids. V lost 4 bases and J lost 7; bases outside the gene matches: 6. Germline loops: CDR1 KGHDR, CDR2 SFDVKD. In DNA, the CDR3 is TGTGCCACCAGTGAGAGGGACAGGGGGCGAAATGAAGCTTTCTTT. Protein product: CATSERDRGRNEAFF.

The V call is TRBV2, the J call TRBJ2-5, with 9 nucleotides matching TRBD2. Germline loops: CDR1 SNHLY, CDR2 FYNNEI. CDR3 length equals 15 residues. The V and J ends lost 7 bases and 9 bases, in that order; junction bases with no gene match: 15. The CDR3 loop is CASKDDSGGPVPQYF. DNA for the CDR3: TGTGCCAGCAAGGATGATAGCGGGGGCCCAGTCCCCCAGTACTTC.

Remarks on this clone: The junction does not match germline at one end; this may be a read error. The rearrangement uses TRBV6-5 and TRBJ2-1, with D uncertain. CDR1 is MNHEY and CDR2 is SVGAGI in the germline V gene. The CDR3 spans 14 residues. The CDR3 sequence: CASSDSGPNNEQFF. The DNA for the CDR3 is TGTGCCAGCAGTGACTCCGGACCTAACAATGAGCAGTTCTTC.

DNA for the CDR3: TGCGCCAGCAGCCAAGGATCCGGGACCGGGGATGAGCAGTTCTTC. Its translation is CASSQGSGTGDEQFF. The chain couples TRBV4-3 to TRBJ2-1; D might be TRBD1 or TRBD2, each matching 5 bases. V lost 1 base, J lost 8 bases, and 15 bases lay in between. The CDR3 totals 15 residues. Germline CDR1 LGHNA, CDR2 YSLEER.

The rearrangement uses TRBV6-5 and TRBJ1-2; 9 bases map to TRBD1. This CDR3 contains 14 residues. V shed 4 bases, J shed 2 bases, and the junction held 2 bases outside the gene matches. Germline-derived CDR1 and CDR2 are MNHEY and SVGAGI. The CDR3 nucleotides read TGTGCCAGCAGTTCCGACAGGGGGAACTATGGCTACACCTTC. Encoded protein: CASSSDRGNYGYTF.

This rearrangement joins TRBV6-5 to TRBJ1-4; 8 bases are shared with TRBD1. Germline V gene data show CDR1 as MNHEY and CDR2 as SVGAGI. The CDR3 sequence is 14 residues long. V trimming: 6 bases; J trimming: 10 bases; junction bases outside the gene matches: 10. For the CDR3, the DNA is TGTGCCAGCAGACGTTCAGGGGGCGGCGGAAAACTGTTTTTT. Translation: CASRRSGGGGKLFF.

The chain uses TRBV7-2 and TRBJ1-1; TRBD1 matches 7 bases. CDR1 is SGHTA, CDR2 FQGNSA, per germline. CDR3 length: 15 residues. V lost 1 base and J lost 1; bases outside the gene matches: 3. For the CDR3, the DNA is TGTGCCAGCAGCTTAGATACAGGGGCGAACACTGAAGCTTTCTTT. Amino acid sequence: CASSLDTGANTEAFF.

The J gene is TRBJ1-2, the V gene TRBV4-1, with no clear D. Between the trimmed V and J ends, which lost 4 bases and 4 bases, there was a span of 10 bases. CDR3 size: 13 residues. The V gene's germline CDR1 is MGHRA and CDR2 YSYEKL. CDR3 DNA sequence: TGCGCCAGCAGCCCGGCCTCGGCCTATGGCTACACCTTC. Amino acid sequence: CASSPASAYGYTF.

The table lists this clone with a few counts. The genes are TRBV27 and TRBJ1-6; the match to TRBD1 covers 9 bases. The germline V gene encodes CDR1 MNHEY and CDR2 SMNVEV (reference sequence). This CDR3 is built from 18 residues. Trimming cost V 5 bases and J 4 bases; bases outside gene matches: 12. The DNA of the CDR3 is TGTGCCAGCAGTCCCCTAGGGGACAGGGCCTATTATAATTCACCCCTCCACTTT. Translated: CASSPLGDRAYYNSPLHF.

The rearrangement links TRBV7-9 to TRBJ1-1; possibly TRBD1 for D (5 bases). Germline-derived CDR1 and CDR2 are SEHNR and FQNEAQ (reference sequence). Trimming stripped 6 bases from V and 0 bases from J, with 11 bases between. CDR3 length: 14 residues. This CDR3 reads CASSFRALNTEAFF. CDR3 nucleotides: TGTGCCAGCAGTTTCAGGGCCTTGAACACTGAAGCTTTCTTT.